One sample yielded the 8 T cell receptor beta chains listed below, sequenced in a study of OX40 agonist ivuxolimab in advanced cancers. The assay was immunoSEQ multiplex PCR, and TCRdb's table has in-frame clones only and misses some. The sample records over 35,000 clones, 75% to 90% being singletons. The material was CD4+ or CD8+ T cells sorted from blood, obtained in a trial of the OX40 agonist ivuxolimab. The receptors originated from an adult with an advanced solid tumor such as melanoma, head and neck, liver or kidney cancer.

The chain couples TRBV2 to TRBJ1-4; 10 bases line up with TRBD1. There are 15 residues in the CDR3. With 6 bases clipped from V and 8 bases from J, the junction kept 9 bases outside the gene matches. The V gene's germline CDR1 is SNHLY and CDR2 FYNNEI. The CDR3 DNA reads as TGTGCCAGCAGAAACCCGGGACAGGGGTTAGAAAAACTGTTTTTT. Protein sequence: CASRNPGQGLEKLFF.

The V and J genes are TRBV18 and TRBJ2-1, with 10 bases identical to TRBD2. The germline gives CDR1 KGHSH, CDR2 LQKENI. This CDR3 comprises 14 residues. Losses at the gene ends were 6 bases for V and 8 bases for J; bases not matched to a gene: 7. The CDR3 here is CASSPSGGAYEQFF. CDR3 coding DNA: TGTGCCAGCTCCCCCAGCGGGGGGGCGTATGAGCAGTTCTTC.

Details on this clone: This is likely a read error, given that the CDR3 carries no conserved phenylalanine or tryptophan at its end. The chain links TRBV2 to TRBJ1-6; 9 bases match TRBD1. The CDR3 spans 14 residues. J gave up 5 bases and V 6 bases, and 2 bases lay outside the gene matches. Germline assignment: CDR1 SNHLY and CDR2 FYNNEI. The CDR3 DNA reads as TGTGCCAGCAGGGGGACAGGGAATAATTCACCCCTCCACCTT. Protein product: CASRGTGNNSPLHL.

The J gene is TRBJ2-7, the V gene TRBV7-2; D is ambiguous. CDR3 length equals 14 residues. V was pared by 0 bases and J by 1 base, with 7 bases between. Germline V gene data show CDR1 as SGHTA and CDR2 as FQGNSA. The DNA of the CDR3 is TGTGCCAGCAGCTTAGCGTACGTTTCCTACGAGCAGTACTTC. This encodes CASSLAYVSYEQYF.

CDR3 sequence reads: CASSPFRSYNEQFF. Here the CDR3 DNA reads TGCGCCAGCAGCCCGTTTAGATCCTACAATGAGCAGTTCTTC. The chain links TRBV5-1 to TRBJ2-1; D gene uncertain. CDR1 is SGHRS and CDR2 is YFSETQ in the germline V gene. This CDR3 has 14 amino acids. V was clipped by 4 bases and J by 1 base, with 9 bases between them.

This chain joins TRBV7-2 and TRBJ2-7, with D possibly matching TRBD1 (5 bases). This CDR3 is 15 amino acids long. The germline V gene has CDR1 SGHTA and CDR2 FQGNSA. The ends were cut back, 1 base at V and 0 bases at J, with 10 bases in the middle. The CDR3 spells CASSLVGAVSYEQYF. CDR3 bases: TGTGCCAGCAGCTTAGTAGGGGCGGTCTCCTACGAGCAGTACTTC.

The CDR3 nucleotides read TGCGCCAGCAGCTGGGGACAGGGGTCGGATACGCAGTATTTT. The encoded protein is CASSWGQGSDTQYF. The chain employs TRBV5-1 and TRBJ2-3; 10 bases are a match to TRBD1. Germline V gene lookup returns CDR1 SGHRS and CDR2 YFSETQ. The CDR3 length is 14 residues. V trimming: 3 bases; J trimming: 6 bases; junction bases outside the gene matches: 4. Looking up the rest from reference TRBV5-1 and TRBJ2-3 gives the full variable domain: KAGVTQTPRYLIKTRGQQVTLSCSPISGHRSVSWYQQTPGQGLQFLFEYFSETQRNKGNFPGRFSGRQFSNSRSEMNVSTLELGDSALYLCASSWGQGSDTQYFGPGTRLTVL.

The rearrangement links TRBV5-4 to TRBJ1-2; D not resolved. This CDR3 spans 13 amino acids. Trimming cost V 4 bases and J 4 bases, with 11 bases left between them. Germline V gene lookup returns CDR1 SGHNT and CDR2 YYREEE (reference sequence). The CDR3: CASSTRRVYGYTF. CDR3 coding DNA: TGTGCCAGCAGCACACGACGGGTCTATGGCTACACCTTC.